The 24 T cell receptor beta chains below were found in one sample sequenced in a study of early T cells in non-severe SARS-CoV-2 infection. From the 5' RACE reads, TCRdb called clonotypes with MiXCR, one entry per CDR3 protein. The sample lists approximately 63,000 distinct CDR3 sequences, around 5.7% occurring once. The sequencing here drew on whole blood, taken at baseline. The receptor set was obtained from an adult who was a healthcare worker with PCR-confirmed SARS-CoV-2 infection or an uninfected control (not recorded which).

The chain uses TRBV9 and TRBJ2-3, with D uncertain. V was trimmed by 1 base and J by 1 base, leaving 10 bases between them. Per germline, CDR1 SGDLS and CDR2 YYNGEE. The CDR3 consists of 15 residues. CDR3 sequence (DNA): TGTGCCAGCAGCGTACTGGAGTGGGGCACAGATACGCAGTATTTT. Translating it yields CASSVLEWGTDTQYF.

This clonotype turned up a few times. V usage is TRBV6-1 and J usage is TRBJ1-2; TRBD1 might be the D (6 bases). Between the trimmed V and J ends, which lost 0 bases and 5 bases, there was a span of 13 bases. The CDR3 is made up of 15 amino acids. CDR1 is MNHNS, CDR2 SASEGT, per germline. CDR3 in amino acids: CASSEAARGVYGYTF. The DNA of the CDR3 is TGTGCCAGCAGTGAAGCGGCCAGGGGAGTATATGGCTACACCTTC.

This clonotype showed up many times. Written as DNA, the CDR3 is TGTGCCAGCAGCGACGGGACTAGCGGGACCTCAGATACGCAGTATTTT. Translated, it gives CASSDGTSGTSDTQYF. The V gene is TRBV9, the J gene TRBJ2-3; 13 nucleotides align to TRBD2. Trimming at V came to 3 bases and at J to 4 bases, leaving 5 bases not matched to a gene. This CDR3 contains 16 residues. Germline loops: CDR1 SGDLS, CDR2 YYNGEE.

At least ten counts were recorded for this clonotype. This chain connects TRBV9 to TRBJ1-1; D gene unclear. Trimming left V 0 bases short and J 5 bases short, with 14 bases between. The germline gives CDR1 SGDLS, CDR2 YYNGEE. This CDR3 has 15 amino acids. The CDR3 nucleotides are TGTGCCAGCAGCGTAGGCTTGAGAGTCGTGACTGAAGCTTTCTTT. This translates into CASSVGLRVVTEAFF.

This clonotype appeared many times. The CDR3 protein is CASSLEGLSMNTEAFF. In DNA form, the CDR3 reads TGTGCCAGCAGTTTGGAAGGGTTAAGTATGAACACTGAAGCTTTCTTT. The chain employs TRBV28 and TRBJ1-1, with D unresolved. V was shortened by 3 bases and J by 0 bases, with 14 bases between the two germline ends. This CDR3 has 16 amino acids. Germline V lookup: CDR1 MDHEN, CDR2 SYDVKM.

In this sample, this clonotype turned up a few times. The V and J genes are TRBV29-1 and TRBJ2-2; D remains ambiguous. Trimming cost V 4 bases and J 12 bases, with 12 bases left between them. Germline CDR1 reads SQVTM; CDR2 reads ANQGSEA. This CDR3 comprises 11 residues. In DNA form, the CDR3 reads TGCAGCGTTGTGAAGGATGCTAAGCTGTTTTTT. Protein sequence: CSVVKDAKLFF.

The genes are TRBV3-1 and TRBJ1-1, with D unclear. Trimming left V 4 bases short and J 9 bases short, with 15 bases between. Germline V lookup: CDR1 LGHDT, CDR2 YNNKEL (reference sequence). The CDR3 is made up of 13 amino acids. The CDR3 loop reads CASSRPGSEKAFF. CDR3 bases: TGTGCCAGCAGCCGGCCTGGAAGCGAAAAAGCTTTCTTT.

The chain has TRBV11-2 and TRBJ2-2, with 7 bases fitting TRBD2. J was trimmed by 5 bases and V by 4 bases; bases with no gene match: 7. Germline V gene sequence: CDR1 SGHAT, CDR2 FQNNGV. The CDR3 loop spans 15 amino acids. CDR3 protein: CASSSLAGVTGELFF. As DNA, the CDR3 is TGTGCCAGCAGCTCACTCGCGGGGGTGACCGGGGAGCTGTTTTTT.

The chain couples TRBV3-1 to TRBJ2-2, with D possibly being TRBD1 (5 bases). The CDR3 has 15 amino acids. Germline loops: CDR1 LGHDT, CDR2 YNNKEL (reference sequence). Trimming shortened V by 3 bases and J by 6 bases, and 14 bases separated the two germline ends. The DNA of the CDR3 is TGTGCCAGCAGCCATATCCAGGGCCGGGCCGGGGAGCTGTTTTTT. Protein product: CASSHIQGRAGELFF.

This clonotype was seen only a few times. The chain is built from TRBV18 and TRBJ1-3; TRBD1 agrees at 8 bases. Looked up from germline, CDR1 is KGHSH and CDR2 is LQKENI. The length of the CDR3 is 16 residues. J gave up 0 bases and V 5 bases, and 6 bases lay outside the gene matches. The CDR3 sequence is CASSAAGGPSGNTIYF. The CDR3 DNA is TGTGCCAGCTCAGCAGCAGGGGGCCCCTCTGGAAACACCATATATTTT.

This clonotype appeared a few times. The chain uses TRBV5-1 and TRBJ2-1; the D gene is possibly TRBD1 (6 bases). The CDR3 extends over 16 amino acids. V was cut by 6 bases and J by 3 bases, with 19 bases left in between. Per germline, CDR1 SGHRS and CDR2 YFSETQ. In DNA form, the CDR3 reads TGCGCCAGCACGACCTTACAGGGTTTACGCTACAATGAGCAGTTCTTC. The encoded protein is CASTTLQGLRYNEQFF.

The chain recombines TRBV7-9 with TRBJ2-5; 9 bases are shared with TRBD2. The CDR3 is 16 amino acids. Losses at the gene ends were 5 bases for V and 1 base for J; bases not matched to a gene: 8. Germline CDR1 reads SEHNR; CDR2 reads FQNEAQ (reference sequence). The CDR3 loop is CASSPGAGGFQETQYF. In DNA form, the CDR3 reads TGTGCCAGCAGCCCCGGAGCGGGAGGCTTCCAAGAGACCCAGTACTTC.

The chain employs TRBV5-1 and TRBJ2-5; D not certain. This CDR3 region has 12 residues. Trimming shortened V by 2 bases and J by 1 base, and 3 bases separated the two germline ends. Germline CDR1 SGHRS, CDR2 YFSETQ. The CDR3 sequence is CASSFFQETQYF. Written as DNA, the CDR3 is TGCGCCAGCAGCTTTTTCCAAGAGACCCAGTACTTC.

Comment on this clonotype: A much more abundant neighbour one base away suggests this may be a read error. The chain couples TRBV6-5 to TRBJ1-1; 11 bases match TRBD1. Germline V gene data show CDR1 as MNHEY and CDR2 as SVGAGI. This CDR3 has 14 residues. The chain's CDR3 is CASSPGQGVTEVLF. The CDR3 region has the DNA TGTGCCAGCAGCCCGGGACAGGGGGTGACTGAAGTTCTCTTT.

This clonotype was seen many times. This rearrangement joins TRBV28 to TRBJ2-7; possibly TRBD2 for D (6 bases). This CDR3 is 13 amino acids long. The V end was cut by 9 bases, the J end by 3 bases, with 15 bases between. The germline V gene encodes CDR1 MDHEN and CDR2 SYDVKM. In nucleotides, the CDR3 is TGTGCCAGTCAAGCCGGGAGTTACTACGAGCAGTACTTC. It yields the protein CASQAGSYYEQYF.

This clonotype was observed at least ten times. V gene TRBV20-1 combines with J gene TRBJ2-5; D perhaps matches TRBD1 (6 bases). The CDR3 is 13 amino acids. The germline V gene has CDR1 DFQATT and CDR2 SNEGSKA (reference sequence). Trimming cost V 6 bases and J 5 bases, with 16 bases left between them. CDR3 sequence (DNA): TGCAGTGCCGCGGCAGGGGTAGGGGAGACCCAGTACTTC. This translates into CSAAAGVGETQYF.

This clonotype was counted at least ten times. The chain carries TRBV11-2 and TRBJ2-7, with TRBD1 matching 7 bases. The CDR3 runs 14 residues. V dropped 5 bases and J dropped 0; count of bases not matched to a gene: 4. Per germline, CDR1 SGHAT and CDR2 FQNNGV. The CDR3: CASSRDSSSYEQYF. For the CDR3, the DNA is TGTGCCAGCAGCCGGGACAGCAGCTCCTACGAGCAGTACTTC.

This clonotype was seen repeatedly, ten times or more. The V call is TRBV3-1, the J call TRBJ2-4; the D gene is possibly TRBD2 (6 bases). This CDR3 is built from 16 residues. Between the trimmed V and J ends, which lost 4 bases and 0 bases, there was a span of 13 bases. Germline V gives CDR1 LGHDT, CDR2 YNNKEL (reference sequence). Written as DNA, the CDR3 is TGTGCCAGCAGCCGGGACTCTCCTCTAGCCAAAAACATTCAGTACTTC. This translates into CASSRDSPLAKNIQYF.

This clonotype was seen ten or more times. The chain recombines TRBV20-1 with TRBJ1-2; maybe TRBD1 (6 bases). Germline V gene data show CDR1 as DFQATT and CDR2 as SNEGSKA (reference sequence). With 4 bases removed from V and 3 bases from J, the gap between germline ends came to 15 bases. This CDR3 is 14 amino acids long. In DNA, the CDR3 is TGCAGTGCTATTATACAGGGATGGGACTATGGCTACACCTTC. This sequence encodes CSAIIQGWDYGYTF.

This clonotype was picked up many times. This rearrangement joins TRBV28 to TRBJ2-7; 7 bases match TRBD2. V shed 5 bases and J 3 bases; nucleotides not matched to a gene: 10. This CDR3 comprises 15 residues. In germline, CDR1 is MDHEN, CDR2 SYDVKM. The DNA of the CDR3 is TGTGCCAGCAGTACCGGGGGGACCGGAATCTACGAGCAGTACTTC. Protein: CASSTGGTGIYEQYF. The complete variable domain, with remaining parts taken from reference TRBV28 and TRBJ2-7, reads DVKVTQSSRYLVKRTGEKVFLECVQDMDHENMFWYRQDPGLGLRLIYFSYDVKMKEKGDIPEGYSVSREKKERFSLILESASTNQTSMYLCASSTGGTGIYEQYFGPGTRLTVT.

Only a few counts were recorded for this clonotype. The gene calls are TRBV7-8 and TRBJ2-2; a possible D gene is TRBD2 (5 bases). Germline V gives CDR1 SGHVS, CDR2 FQNEAQ. Trimming removed 1 base at V and 9 bases at J, with 9 bases between. The CDR3 sequence is 13 residues long. The CDR3 reads CASSLGLARELFF. CDR3 bases: TGTGCCAGCAGCTTAGGCCTAGCCCGGGAGCTGTTTTTT.

This clonotype has a count of ten or more. The V and J genes are TRBV29-1 and TRBJ2-1, with D maybe TRBD1 (6 bases). In germline, CDR1 is SQVTM, CDR2 ANQGSEA. The CDR3 has 14 residues. V was pared by 2 bases and J by 9 bases, with 17 bases between. The CDR3 nucleotides read TGCAGCGTTGAAAGGGGGTTCGGAAACGTTGAGCAGTTCTTC. Its translation is CSVERGFGNVEQFF.

This clonotype was found many times. CDR3 nucleotide sequence: TGTGCCAGCAGTTGGGATAGGCATCAGCCCCAGCATTTT. Its translation: CASSWDRHQPQHF. The chain carries TRBV6-6 and TRBJ1-5; D unclear. Looked up from germline, CDR1 is MNHNY and CDR2 is SVGAGI (reference sequence). Trimming shortened V by 4 bases and J by 5 bases, and 9 bases separated the two germline ends. The CDR3 extends over 13 amino acids.

The rearrangement joins TRBV4-1 to TRBJ1-1, with TRBD1 identical over 10 bases. The CDR3 is 15 residues long. V dropped 1 base and J dropped 5; count of bases not matched to a gene: 4. Per the germline V gene, CDR1 is MGHRA and CDR2 is YSYEKL. CDR3 bases: TGCGCCAGCAGCCAAGGGGACAGGGGTTGGACTGAAGCTTTCTTT. The encoded protein is CASSQGDRGWTEAFF.